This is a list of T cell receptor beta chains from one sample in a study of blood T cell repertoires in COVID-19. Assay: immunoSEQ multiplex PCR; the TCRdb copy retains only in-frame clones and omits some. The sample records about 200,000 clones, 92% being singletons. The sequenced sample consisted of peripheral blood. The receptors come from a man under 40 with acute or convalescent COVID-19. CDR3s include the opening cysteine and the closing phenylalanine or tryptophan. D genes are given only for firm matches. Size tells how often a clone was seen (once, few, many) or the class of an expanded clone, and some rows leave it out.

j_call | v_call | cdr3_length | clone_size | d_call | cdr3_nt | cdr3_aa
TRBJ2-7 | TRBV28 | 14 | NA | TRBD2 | TGTGCCAGCAGGCCTAGCGGGAACTCCTACGAGCAGTACTTC | CASRPSGNSYEQYF
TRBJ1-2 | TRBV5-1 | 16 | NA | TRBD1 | TGCGCCAGCAGCCCGGAGGCAGGGGGCGGGTACTATGGCTACACCTTC | CASSPEAGGGYYGYTF
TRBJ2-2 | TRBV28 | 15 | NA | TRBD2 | TGTGCCAGCAGTTCTCCCGGGAGGATCACCGGGGAGCTGTTTTTT | CASSSPGRITGELFF
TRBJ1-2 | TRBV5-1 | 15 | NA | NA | TGCGCCAGCAGCTTGAACTCAGGGATTTCGGGCGGCTACACCTTC | CASSLNSGISGGYTF
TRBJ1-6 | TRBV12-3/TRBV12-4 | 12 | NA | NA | TGTGCCAGCAGTCTCTACCAATCACCCCTCCACTTT | CASSLYQSPLHF
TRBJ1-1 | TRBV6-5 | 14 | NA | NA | TGTGCCAGCAGTTCGGGGGGCCAGAACACTGAAGCTTTCTTT | CASSSGGQNTEAFF
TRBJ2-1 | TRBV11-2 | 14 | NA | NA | TGTGCCAGCAGCCCGATCGGGTCGGGCAATGAGCAGTTCTTC | CASSPIGSGNEQFF
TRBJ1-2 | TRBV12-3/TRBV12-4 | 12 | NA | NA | TGTGCCAGCAGTTTAATCGGGGTAGGCTACACCTTC | CASSLIGVGYTF
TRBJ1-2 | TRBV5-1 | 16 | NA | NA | TGCGCCAGCAGCTTTTTCTCCGGGGGGGCCGACTATGGCTACACCTTC | CASSFFSGGADYGYTF
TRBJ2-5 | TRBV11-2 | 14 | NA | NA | TGTGCCAGCAGCTTGGTGACTATCTCAGAGACCCAGTACTTC | CASSLVTISETQYF
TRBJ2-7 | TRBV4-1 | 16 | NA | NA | TGCGCCAGCAGCCAAGGCCGGGACTTCATCCCCTACGAGCAGTACTTC | CASSQGRDFIPYEQYF
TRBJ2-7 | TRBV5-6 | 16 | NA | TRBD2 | TGTGCCAGCAGCTGGTCGACTAGCGGGGTATCCTACGAGCAGTACTTC | CASSWSTSGVSYEQYF
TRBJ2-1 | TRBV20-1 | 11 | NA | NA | TGCAGTGCGAGGGACTCAACTTGGCAGTTCTTC | CSARDSTWQFF
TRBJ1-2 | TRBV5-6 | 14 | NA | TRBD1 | TGTGCCAGCAGCCCATACCGGGACAGGGATGGCTACACCTTC | CASSPYRDRDGYTF
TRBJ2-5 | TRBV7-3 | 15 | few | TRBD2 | TGTGCCAGCAGCCCGAATGCCGGGGGGGCCAAGACCCAGTACTTC | CASSPNAGGAKTQYF
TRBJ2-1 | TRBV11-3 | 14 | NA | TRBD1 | TGTGCCAGCAGCTCGGGACAGGGTGCGGGTGAGCAGTTCTTC | CASSSGQGAGEQFF
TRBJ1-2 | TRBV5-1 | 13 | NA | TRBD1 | TGCGCCAGCAGCTGGGACAGGGGTACTGGCTACACCTTC | CASSWDRGTGYTF
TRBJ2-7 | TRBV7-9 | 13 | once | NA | TGTGCCAGCAGCTTAGATATCTACTACGAGCAGTACTTC | CASSLDIYYEQYF